The present T cell receptor (beta chain) was sequenced within a study of shared clonotypes between healthy human individuals. The study, taken as a whole, reports: Non-shared clonotypes displayed generation probabilities falling below those of clonotypes present in all four donors. Sequencing depth was expected to influence donor clonotype sharing.

The germline V and J ends were trimmed by 0 bases and 1 base, with 10 bases remaining between them. This CDR3 spans 15 amino acids. Germline assignment: CDR1 LGHNA and CDR2 YNFKEQ. Genomic DNA of every subset was divided equally among multiple immunoSEQ plates. TCRdb keeps only in-frame clones here, not all; method: immunoSEQ multiplex PCR. The sample has over 950,000 clones; about 72% are singletons. A note on this clone: What it binds is not known.

The sequencing sample was made of memory CD4+ T cells from PBMCs. Subset meaning: CD45RA-negative fraction. The rearrangement joins TRBV4-2 to TRBJ2-7; D is unresolved. The TCR sequence derives from a man aged 18 to 30 in good health. Some clones in this sample may be carry-over from other donors' samples. The CDR3 region has the DNA TGTGCCAGCAGCCAAGATGGCACATTATCCTACGAGCAGTACTTC. Translated: CASSQDGTLSYEQYF.